This TCR beta chain was documented in a study of blood T cell repertoires in COVID-19. About the study: Whether acute or convalescent, the COVID-19 samples came from the United States, Italy and Spain. PBMCs, B-cell-depleted T cells, or T cells provided the cDNA or gDNA that made up the material.

The ends lost 2 bases at V and 0 bases at J; junction bases unmatched: 7. Germline V lookup: CDR1 WNHNN, CDR2 SYGVQD (reference sequence). The CDR3 loop spans 16 amino acids. Per the original data handling: For nucleated cells, counts were estimated from reference gene primer amplification. The repertoire was sequenced with immunoSEQ multiplex PCR; TCRdb's copy has only in-frame clones and lacks some. V and J calls and clone size come straight from that table; D and trimming were deduced from the DNA. The sample carries some 300,000 clones, approximately 88% recorded once. The specimen sequenced was peripheral blood. This receptor was taken from a woman aged 25 to 39 who had recovered from COVID-19. The chain carries TRBV10-1 and TRBJ2-7; 7 bases are shared with TRBD1. The CDR3 DNA reads TGCGCCAGCAGTGAGAAAATGGACAGGACCTCCTACGAGCAGTACTTC. It codes for CASSEKMDRTSYEQYF.